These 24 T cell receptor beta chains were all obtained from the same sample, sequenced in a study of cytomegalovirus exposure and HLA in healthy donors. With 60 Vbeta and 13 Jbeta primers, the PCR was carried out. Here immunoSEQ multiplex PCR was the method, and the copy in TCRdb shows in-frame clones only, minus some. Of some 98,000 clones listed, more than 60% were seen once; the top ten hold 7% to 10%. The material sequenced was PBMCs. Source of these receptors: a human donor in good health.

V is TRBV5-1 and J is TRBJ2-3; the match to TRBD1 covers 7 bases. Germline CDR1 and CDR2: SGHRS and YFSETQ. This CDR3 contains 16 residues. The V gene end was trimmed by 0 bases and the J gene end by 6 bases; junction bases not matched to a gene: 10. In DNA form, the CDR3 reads TGCGCCAGCAGCTTGGCACAGACAGGGCTCGGGGATACGCAGTATTTT. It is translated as CASSLAQTGLGDTQYF.

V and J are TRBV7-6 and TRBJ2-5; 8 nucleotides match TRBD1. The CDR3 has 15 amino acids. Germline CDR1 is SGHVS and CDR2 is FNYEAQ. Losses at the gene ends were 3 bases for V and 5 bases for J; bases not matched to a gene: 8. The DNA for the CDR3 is TGTGCCAGCAGCTTCTTGGACAGGGAGGTCGAGACCCAGTACTTC. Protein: CASSFLDREVETQYF.

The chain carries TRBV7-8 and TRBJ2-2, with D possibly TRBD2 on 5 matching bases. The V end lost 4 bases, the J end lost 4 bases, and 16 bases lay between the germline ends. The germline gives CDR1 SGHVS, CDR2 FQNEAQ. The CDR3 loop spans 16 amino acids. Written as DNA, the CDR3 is TGTGCCAGCAGCTACCCGGGTGCTAGCAGCACCGGGGAGCTGTTTTTT. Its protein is CASSYPGASSTGELFF.

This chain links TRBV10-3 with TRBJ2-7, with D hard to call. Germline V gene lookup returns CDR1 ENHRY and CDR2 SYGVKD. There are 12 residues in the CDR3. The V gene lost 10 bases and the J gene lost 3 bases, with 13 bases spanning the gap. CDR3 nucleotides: TGTGCCACCGGAGCTGAGTACTACGAGCAGTACTTC. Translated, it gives CATGAEYYEQYF.

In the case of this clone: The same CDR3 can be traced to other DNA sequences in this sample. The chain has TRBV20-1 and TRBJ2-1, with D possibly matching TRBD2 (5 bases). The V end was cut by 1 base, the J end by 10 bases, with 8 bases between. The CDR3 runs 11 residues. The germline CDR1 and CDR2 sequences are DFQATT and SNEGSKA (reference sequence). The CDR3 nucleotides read TGCAGTGCTAGAGCCCAGCGGGAGCAGTTCTTC. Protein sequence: CSARAQREQFF.

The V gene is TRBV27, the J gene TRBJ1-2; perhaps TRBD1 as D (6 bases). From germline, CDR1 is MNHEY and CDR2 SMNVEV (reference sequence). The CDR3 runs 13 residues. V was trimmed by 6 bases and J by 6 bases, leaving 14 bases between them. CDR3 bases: TGTGCCAGCAGCGCTAGAGCAGGGGATGGCTACACCTTC. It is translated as CASSARAGDGYTF.

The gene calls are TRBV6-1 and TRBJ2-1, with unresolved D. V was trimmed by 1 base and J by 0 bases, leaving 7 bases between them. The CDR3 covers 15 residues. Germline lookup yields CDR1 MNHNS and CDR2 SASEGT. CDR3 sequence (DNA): TGTGCCAGCAGTGAAGACACAAGCTCCTACAATGAGCAGTTCTTC. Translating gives CASSEDTSSYNEQFF.

The CDR3 spells CASRPTGAPNTEAFF. The CDR3 nucleotides read TGTGCCAGCAGACCCACTGGGGCGCCGAACACTGAAGCTTTCTTT. The V call is TRBV6-5, the J call TRBJ1-1; possibly TRBD1 for D (5 bases). CDR3 length: 15 amino acids. V was clipped by 6 bases and J by 1 base, with 15 bases between them. Germline V gene data show CDR1 as MNHEY and CDR2 as SVGAGI.

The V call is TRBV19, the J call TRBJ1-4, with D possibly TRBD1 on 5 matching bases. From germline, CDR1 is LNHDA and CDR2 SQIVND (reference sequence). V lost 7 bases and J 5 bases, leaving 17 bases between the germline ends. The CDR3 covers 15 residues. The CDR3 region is CASKVGGNTNEKLFF. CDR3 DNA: TGTGCCAGTAAGGTCGGGGGGAACACGAATGAAAAACTGTTTTTT.

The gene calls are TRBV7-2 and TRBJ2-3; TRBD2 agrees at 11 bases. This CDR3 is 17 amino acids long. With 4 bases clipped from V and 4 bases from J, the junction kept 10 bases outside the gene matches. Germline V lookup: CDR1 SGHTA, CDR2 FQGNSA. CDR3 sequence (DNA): TGTGCCAGCAGCTCCTACCCTAGCGGGAGGTGGCCAGATACGCAGTATTTT. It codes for CASSSYPSGRWPDTQYF.

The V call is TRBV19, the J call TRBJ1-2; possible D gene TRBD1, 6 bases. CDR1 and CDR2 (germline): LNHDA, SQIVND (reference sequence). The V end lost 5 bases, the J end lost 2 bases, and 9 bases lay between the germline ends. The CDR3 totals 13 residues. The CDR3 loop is CASSATGNYGYTF. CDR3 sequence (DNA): TGTGCCAGTAGTGCCACAGGGAACTATGGCTACACCTTC. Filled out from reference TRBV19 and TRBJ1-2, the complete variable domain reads DGGITQSPKYLFRKEGQNVTLSCEQNLNHDAMYWYRQDPGQGLRLIYYSQIVNDFQKGDIAEGYSVSREKKESFPLTVTSAQKNPTAFYLCASSATGNYGYTFGSGTRLTVV.

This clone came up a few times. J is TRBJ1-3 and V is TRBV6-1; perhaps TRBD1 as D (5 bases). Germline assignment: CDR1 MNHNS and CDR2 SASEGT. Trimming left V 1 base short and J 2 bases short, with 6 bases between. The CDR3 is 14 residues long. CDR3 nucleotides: TGTGCCAGCAGTGAAGGGGGGGCTGGAAACACCATATATTTT. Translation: CASSEGGAGNTIYF.

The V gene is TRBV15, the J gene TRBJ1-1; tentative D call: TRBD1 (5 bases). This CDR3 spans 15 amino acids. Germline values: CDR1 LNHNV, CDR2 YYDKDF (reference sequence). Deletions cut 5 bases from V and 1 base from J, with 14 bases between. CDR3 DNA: TGTGCCACCAGCCCCAGGGAAAGGGAGAACACTGAAGCTTTCTTT. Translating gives CATSPRERENTEAFF. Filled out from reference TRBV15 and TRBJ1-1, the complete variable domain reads DAMVIQNPRYQVTQFGKPVTLSCSQTLNHNVMYWYQQKSSQAPKLLFHYYDKDFNNEADTPDNFQSRRPNTSFCFLDIRSPGLGDTAMYLCATSPRERENTEAFFGQGTRLTVV.

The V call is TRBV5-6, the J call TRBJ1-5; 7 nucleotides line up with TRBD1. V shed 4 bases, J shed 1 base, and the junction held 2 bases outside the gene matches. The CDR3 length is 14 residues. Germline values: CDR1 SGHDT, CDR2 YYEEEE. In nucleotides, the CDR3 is TGTGCCAGCAGCCCGGGACAGAGCAATCAGCCCCAGCATTTT. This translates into CASSPGQSNQPQHF.

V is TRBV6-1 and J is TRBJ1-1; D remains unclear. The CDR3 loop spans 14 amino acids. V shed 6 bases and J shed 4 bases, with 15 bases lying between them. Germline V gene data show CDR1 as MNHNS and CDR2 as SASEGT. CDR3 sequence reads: CASSQPGRVTEAFF. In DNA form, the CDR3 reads TGTGCCAGCAGCCAGCCGGGGAGGGTCACTGAAGCTTTCTTT.

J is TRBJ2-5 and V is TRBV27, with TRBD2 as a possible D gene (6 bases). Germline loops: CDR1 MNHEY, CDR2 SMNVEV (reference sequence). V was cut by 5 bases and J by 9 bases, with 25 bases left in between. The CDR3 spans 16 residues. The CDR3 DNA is TGTGCCAGCAGTGCCCGGCCCCGCGGGGTCGGAGGGGCCCAGTACTTC. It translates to CASSARPRGVGGAQYF.

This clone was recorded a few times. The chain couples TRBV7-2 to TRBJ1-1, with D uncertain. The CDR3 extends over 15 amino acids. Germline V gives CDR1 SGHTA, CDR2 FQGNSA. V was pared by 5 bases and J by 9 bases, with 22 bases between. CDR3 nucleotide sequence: TGTGCCAGCAGCGAAGAGGTAACCGCAAAATTGAAAGCTTTCTTT. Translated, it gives CASSEEVTAKLKAFF. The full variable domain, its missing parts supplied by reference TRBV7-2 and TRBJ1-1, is GAGVSQSPSNKVTEKGKDVELRCDPISGHTALYWYRQSLGQGLEFLIYFQGNSAPDKSGLPSDRFSAERTGGSVSTLTIQRTQQEDSAVYLCASSEEVTAKLKAFFGQGTRLTVV.

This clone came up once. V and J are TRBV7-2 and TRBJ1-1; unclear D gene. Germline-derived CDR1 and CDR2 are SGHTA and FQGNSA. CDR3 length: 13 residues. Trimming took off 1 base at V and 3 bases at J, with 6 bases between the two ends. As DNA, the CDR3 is TGTGCCAGCAGCTTAGAAAGCTACACTGAAGCTTTCTTT. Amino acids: CASSLESYTEAFF.

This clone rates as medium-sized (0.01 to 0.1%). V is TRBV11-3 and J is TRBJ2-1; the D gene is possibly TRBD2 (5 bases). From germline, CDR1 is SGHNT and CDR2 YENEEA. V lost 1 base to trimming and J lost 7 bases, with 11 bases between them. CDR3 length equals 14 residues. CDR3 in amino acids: CASSLGGFSNEQFF. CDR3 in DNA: TGTGCCAGCAGCTTAGGAGGGTTTTCGAATGAGCAGTTCTTC.

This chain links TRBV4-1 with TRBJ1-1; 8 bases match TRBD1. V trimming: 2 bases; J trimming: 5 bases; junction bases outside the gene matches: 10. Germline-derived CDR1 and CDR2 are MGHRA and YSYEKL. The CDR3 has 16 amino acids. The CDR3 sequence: CASSQINDNRGTEAFF. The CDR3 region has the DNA TGCGCCAGCAGCCAAATAAATGATAACAGGGGGACTGAAGCTTTCTTT.

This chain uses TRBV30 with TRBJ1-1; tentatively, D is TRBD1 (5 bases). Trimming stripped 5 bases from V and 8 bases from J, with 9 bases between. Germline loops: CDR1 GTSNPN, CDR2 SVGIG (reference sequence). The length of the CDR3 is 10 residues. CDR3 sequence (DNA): TGTGCCTGGGCACAGGAGGAAGCTTTCTTT. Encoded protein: CAWAQEEAFF.

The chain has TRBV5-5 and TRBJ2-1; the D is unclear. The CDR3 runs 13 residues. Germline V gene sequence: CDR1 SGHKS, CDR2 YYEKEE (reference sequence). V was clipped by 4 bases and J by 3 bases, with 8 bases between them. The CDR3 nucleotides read TGTGCCAGCAGCCTCCGACTCTACAATGAGCAGTTCTTC. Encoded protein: CASSLRLYNEQFF. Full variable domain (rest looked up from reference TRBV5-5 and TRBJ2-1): DAGVTQSPTHLIKTRGQQVTLRCSPISGHKSVSWYQQVLGQGPQFIFQYYEKEERGRGNFPDRFSARQFPNYSSELNVNALLLGDSALYLCASSLRLYNEQFFGPGTRLTVL.

The CDR3 loop reads CASSQDRESNQPQHF. CDR3 coding DNA: TGTGCCAGCAGCCAGGACAGGGAAAGCAATCAGCCCCAGCATTTT. The chain uses TRBV2 and TRBJ1-5, with TRBD1 matching over 8 bases. The CDR3 extends over 15 amino acids. Trimming took 6 bases from V and 1 from J; bases not matched to a gene: 5. CDR1 and CDR2 from the germline V gene are SNHLY and FYNNEI.

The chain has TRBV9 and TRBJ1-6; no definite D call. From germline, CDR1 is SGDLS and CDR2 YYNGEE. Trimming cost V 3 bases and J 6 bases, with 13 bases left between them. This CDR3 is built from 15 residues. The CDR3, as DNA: TGTGCCAGCAGCGGAATTGGACTGACTAATTCACCCCTCCACTTT. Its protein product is CASSGIGLTNSPLHF.